This entry describes one T cell receptor beta chain. Germline-derived CDR1 and CDR2 are SGHRS and YFSETQ. There are 15 residues in the CDR3. Trimming at V came to 5 bases and at J to 5 bases, leaving 11 bases not matched to a gene. This sample stems from a study of neoadjuvant nivolumab and ipilimumab in lung cancer. Profiling relied on immunoSEQ multiplex PCR, and the TCRdb table lists in-frame clones only, not all of them. The sample consists of 30,000 to 35,000 clones, 92% of them appearing once. The sample here was peripheral blood, taken after neoadjuvant nivolumab, alone or with ipilimumab, at or shortly before surgery. The TCR was taken from an adult with non-small cell lung cancer. The chain carries TRBV5-1 and TRBJ2-5; 8 bases map to TRBD2. CDR3 DNA: TGCGCCAGCAGGCGGGACCACGGGAGGGAGGAGACCCAGTACTTC. Protein: CASRRDHGREETQYF.